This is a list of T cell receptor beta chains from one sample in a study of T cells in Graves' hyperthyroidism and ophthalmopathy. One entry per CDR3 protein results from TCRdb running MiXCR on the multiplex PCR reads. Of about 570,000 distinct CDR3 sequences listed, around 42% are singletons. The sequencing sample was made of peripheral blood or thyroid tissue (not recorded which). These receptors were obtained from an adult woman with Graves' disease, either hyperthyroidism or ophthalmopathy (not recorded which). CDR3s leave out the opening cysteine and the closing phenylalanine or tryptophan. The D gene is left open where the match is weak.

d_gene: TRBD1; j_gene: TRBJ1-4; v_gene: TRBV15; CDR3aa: ATSRDRNNEKLF
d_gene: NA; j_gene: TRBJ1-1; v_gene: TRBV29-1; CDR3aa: STDKTEAF
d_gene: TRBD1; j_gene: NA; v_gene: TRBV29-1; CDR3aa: SVDGQGAAGEQF
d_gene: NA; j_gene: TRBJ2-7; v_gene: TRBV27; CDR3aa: ASSLGSRGTGYEQY
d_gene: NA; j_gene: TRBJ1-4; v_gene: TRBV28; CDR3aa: ASSLTALPTNEKLF
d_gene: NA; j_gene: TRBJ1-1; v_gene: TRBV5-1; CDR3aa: ASSLGQSTHEAF
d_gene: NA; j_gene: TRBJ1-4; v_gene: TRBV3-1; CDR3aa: ASSANPDRGEKLF
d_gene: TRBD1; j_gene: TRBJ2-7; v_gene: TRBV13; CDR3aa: ASKTWDSREQY
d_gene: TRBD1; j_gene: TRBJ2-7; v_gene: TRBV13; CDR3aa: ASSLGGSPTGQGVYYEQY
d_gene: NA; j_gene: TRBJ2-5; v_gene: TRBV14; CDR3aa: ASSPTGLGETQY
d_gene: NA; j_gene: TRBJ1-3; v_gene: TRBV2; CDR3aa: ASNLDSLSGNTIY
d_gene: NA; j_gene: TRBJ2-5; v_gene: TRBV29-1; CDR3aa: SVGPARQETQY
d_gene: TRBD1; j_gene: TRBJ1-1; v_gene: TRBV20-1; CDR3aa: SALNGGQGAGTEAF
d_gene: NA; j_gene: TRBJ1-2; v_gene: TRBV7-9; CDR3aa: ASSQGQSGGYT
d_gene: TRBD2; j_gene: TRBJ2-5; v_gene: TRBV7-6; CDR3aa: ASSLGLAGGSETQY
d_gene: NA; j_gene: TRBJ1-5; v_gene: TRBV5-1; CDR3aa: ASSSQSGGIGMNQPQH